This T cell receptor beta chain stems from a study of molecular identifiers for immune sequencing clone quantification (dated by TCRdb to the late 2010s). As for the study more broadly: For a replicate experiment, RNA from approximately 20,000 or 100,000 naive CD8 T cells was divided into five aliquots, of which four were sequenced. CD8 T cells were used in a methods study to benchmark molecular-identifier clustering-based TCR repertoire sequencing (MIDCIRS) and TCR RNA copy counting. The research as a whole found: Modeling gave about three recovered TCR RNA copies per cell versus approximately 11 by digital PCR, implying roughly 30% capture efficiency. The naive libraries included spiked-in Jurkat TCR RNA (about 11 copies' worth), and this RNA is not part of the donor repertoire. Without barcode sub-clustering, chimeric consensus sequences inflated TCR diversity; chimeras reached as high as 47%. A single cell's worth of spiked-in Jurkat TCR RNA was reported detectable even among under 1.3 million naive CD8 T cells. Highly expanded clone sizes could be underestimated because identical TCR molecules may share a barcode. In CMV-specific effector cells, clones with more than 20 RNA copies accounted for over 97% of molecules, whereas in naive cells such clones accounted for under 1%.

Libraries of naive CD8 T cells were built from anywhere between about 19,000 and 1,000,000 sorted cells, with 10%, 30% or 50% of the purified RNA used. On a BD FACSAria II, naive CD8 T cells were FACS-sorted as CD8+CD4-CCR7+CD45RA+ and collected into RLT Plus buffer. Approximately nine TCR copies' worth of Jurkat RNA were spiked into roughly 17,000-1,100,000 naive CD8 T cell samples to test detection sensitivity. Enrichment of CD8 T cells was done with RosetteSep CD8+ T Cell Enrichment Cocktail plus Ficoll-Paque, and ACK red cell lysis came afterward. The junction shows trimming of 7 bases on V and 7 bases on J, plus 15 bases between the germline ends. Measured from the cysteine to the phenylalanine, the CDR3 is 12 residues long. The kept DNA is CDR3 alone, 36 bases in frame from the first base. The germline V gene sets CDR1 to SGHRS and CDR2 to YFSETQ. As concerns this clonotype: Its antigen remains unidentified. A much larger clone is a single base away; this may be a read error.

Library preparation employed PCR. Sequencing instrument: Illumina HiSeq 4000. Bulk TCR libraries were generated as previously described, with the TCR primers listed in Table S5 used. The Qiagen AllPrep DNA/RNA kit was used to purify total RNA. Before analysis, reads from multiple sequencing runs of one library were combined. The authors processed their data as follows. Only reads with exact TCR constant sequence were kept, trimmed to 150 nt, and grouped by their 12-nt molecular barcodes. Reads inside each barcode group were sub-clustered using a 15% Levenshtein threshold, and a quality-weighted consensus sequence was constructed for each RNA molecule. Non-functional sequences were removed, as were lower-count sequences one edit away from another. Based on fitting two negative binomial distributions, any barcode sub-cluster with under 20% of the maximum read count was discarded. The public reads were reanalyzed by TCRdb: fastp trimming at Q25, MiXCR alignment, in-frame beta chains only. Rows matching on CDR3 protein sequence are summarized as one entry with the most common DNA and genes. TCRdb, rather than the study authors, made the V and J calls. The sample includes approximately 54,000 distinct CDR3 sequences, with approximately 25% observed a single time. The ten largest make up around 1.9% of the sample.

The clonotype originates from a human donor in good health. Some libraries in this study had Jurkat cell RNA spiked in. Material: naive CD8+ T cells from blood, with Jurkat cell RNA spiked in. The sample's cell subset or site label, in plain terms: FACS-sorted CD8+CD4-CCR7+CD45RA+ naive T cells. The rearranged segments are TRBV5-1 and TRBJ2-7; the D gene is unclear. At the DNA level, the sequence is TGCGCCAGCTCGACTCACGTTGGGGAGCAGTACTTC. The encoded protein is CASSTHVGEQYF.